The T cell receptor (beta chain) described here comes from a study of Graves' ophthalmopathy and Graves' hyperthyroidism. Whole-study results and caveats: A 13-signature model separated ophthalmopathy from stable hyperthyroidism, just over 85% sensitivity, 80% to 83% specificity. Sensitivity reached more than 70% and specificity roughly 72% when the model predicted ophthalmopathy progression. Blood contained most expanded thyroid clonotypes exceeding 0.001 frequency.

This clonotype was recorded a few times. Antigen specificity is unknown. Ophthalmopathy was moderately-to-severely active, CAS at least 3, NOSPECS at least 4, lasting under 3 months. The authors amplified TCR beta CDR3 regions, and they did so from RNA transcripts for repertoire sequencing. HTBI-primed RT-PCR formed the first round, and a multiplex PCR formed the second. TCRdb called the multiplex PCR reads again in MiXCR, with one record for every CDR3 protein. The repertoire holds around 670,000 distinct CDR3 sequences, around 40% seen once, with 44% in the top ten. Germline V CDR1 and CDR2: SEHNR, FQNEAQ (reference sequence). The CDR3 extends over 18 amino acids. V dropped 4 bases and J dropped 0 bases, with 19 bases sitting between them.

This chain uses TRBV7-9 with TRBJ1-3; D is undetermined. This clonotype was sampled from an adult man with Graves' ophthalmopathy. The specimen sequenced was peripheral blood. CDR3 nucleotides: TGTGCCAGCAGCTCCCCGCAGCTTTTAGGCTACTCTGGAAACACCATATATTTT. Its translation is CASSSPQLLGYSGNTIYF.